Listed here are 26 T cell receptor beta chains from one sample, sequenced in a study of T-cell reconstitution after alpha-beta-depleted transplantation in children. Molecular barcoding with unique molecular identifiers was used for the TCRbeta library. One entry per CDR3 protein results from TCRdb running MiXCR on the PCR reads. The data show 450,000 to 600,000 distinct CDR3 sequences, roughly 13% seen once. The material was PBMCs, mostly from graft donor cells, obtained 360 days after TCRalphabeta/CD19-depleted stem cell transplant. These TCRs come from a male patient between 10 and 17 years old who had a stem cell transplant for acute myeloid leukemia, so the T cells may come from the graft donor.

The genes are TRBV11-2 and TRBJ2-1; 9 bases map to TRBD1. This CDR3 contains 20 residues. Germline CDR1 is SGHAT and CDR2 is FQNNGV. The trim removed 7 bases at V and 7 bases at J, leaving 26 bases unmatched. The CDR3 DNA sequence: TGTGCCAGCATCCCCATACAGGGGGCCCGGCGCTTGTACCGTGTAAATGAGCAGTTCTTC. The encoded protein is CASIPIQGARRLYRVNEQFF.

This clonotype turned up a few times. The V call is TRBV5-6, the J call TRBJ2-5, with 11 bases matching TRBD1. The CDR3 has 15 amino acids. The V gene end was trimmed by 2 bases and the J gene end by 5 bases; junction bases not matched to a gene: 5. Germline values: CDR1 SGHDT, CDR2 YYEEEE. Here the CDR3 reads CASSFGQGAGETQYF. In DNA form, the CDR3 reads TGTGCCAGCAGCTTTGGACAGGGGGCAGGGGAGACCCAGTACTTC.

CDR3 DNA sequence: TGTGCCAGCAGTTTTTGGGGGGGCTATCAGCCCCAGCATTTT. The encoded protein is CASSFWGGYQPQHF. The rearrangement joins TRBV27 to TRBJ1-5; maybe TRBD1 (6 bases). With 3 bases removed from V and 5 bases from J, the gap between germline ends came to 11 bases. In germline, CDR1 is MNHEY, CDR2 SMNVEV (reference sequence). This CDR3 has 14 amino acids.

This clonotype was detected ten times or more. This chain links TRBV4-3 with TRBJ2-7, with 8 bases matching TRBD2. The CDR3 spans 16 residues. The V gene end was trimmed by 1 base and the J gene end by 3 bases; junction bases not matched to a gene: 8. The germline V gene encodes CDR1 LGHNA and CDR2 YSLEER. The CDR3 spells CASSQVTSGGFYEQYF. The CDR3 nucleotides are TGCGCCAGCAGCCAAGTTACTAGCGGAGGCTTCTACGAGCAGTACTTC.

The rearrangement links TRBV5-1 to TRBJ2-7; TRBD2 aligns across 10 bases. This CDR3 contains 15 residues. Unmatched junction bases numbered 6, after V lost 2 bases and J lost 4 bases. Germline V gene sequence: CDR1 SGHRS, CDR2 YFSETQ. The CDR3 protein is CASSLLASGRYEQYF. Written as DNA, the CDR3 is TGCGCCAGCAGCTTATTAGCTAGCGGGAGATACGAGCAGTACTTC.

The rearrangement uses TRBV12-3 or TRBV12-4 and TRBJ2-1; D unresolved. The CDR3 has 13 residues. V lost 2 bases to trimming and J lost 10 bases, with 12 bases between them. In DNA form, the CDR3 reads TGTGCCAGCAGTTTAAGTGACCACGTGGAGCAGTTCTTC. This sequence encodes CASSLSDHVEQFF.

This clonotype turned up a few times. The V and J genes are TRBV29-1 and TRBJ1-1; tentative D call: TRBD1 (5 bases). With 7 bases removed from V and 1 base from J, the gap between germline ends came to 19 bases. Per germline, CDR1 SQVTM and CDR2 ANQGSEA. CDR3 length: 15 amino acids. CDR3 bases: TGCAGCGCATCTGGGGGGGTACAAACGAACACTGAAGCTTTCTTT. Protein product: CSASGGVQTNTEAFF.

This clonotype was observed a few times. The genes are TRBV10-1 and TRBJ1-1; D not certain. Trimming stripped 2 bases from V and 1 base from J, with 8 bases between. Germline CDR1 and CDR2: WNHNN and SYGVQD (reference sequence). This CDR3 comprises 14 residues. Here the CDR3 reads CASSEGPANTEAFF. The CDR3 DNA follows: TGCGCCAGCAGTGAGGGACCGGCGAACACTGAAGCTTTCTTT.

The chain combines TRBV5-1 with TRBJ2-7; 7 positions match TRBD1. Germline V gives CDR1 SGHRS, CDR2 YFSETQ. V lost 0 bases to trimming and J lost 2 bases; unmatched junction nucleotides: 11. The CDR3 runs to 17 residues. For the CDR3, the DNA is TGCGCCAGCAGCTTGGGGGGTAAGGGGGCGCCGACCTACGAGCAGTACTTC. Translation gives CASSLGGKGAPTYEQYF.

This clonotype came up a few times. The chain uses TRBV19 and TRBJ2-2; D perhaps matches TRBD2 (6 bases). V was pared by 3 bases and J by 5 bases, with 13 bases between. The CDR3 is made up of 15 amino acids. Per the germline V gene, CDR1 is LNHDA and CDR2 is SQIVND (reference sequence). CDR3 nucleotide sequence: TGTGCCAGTAGTATCGGGGACTTCCAAACCGGGGAGCTGTTTTTT. Protein sequence: CASSIGDFQTGELFF.

This clonotype was picked up many times. The V call is TRBV20-1, the J call TRBJ2-3; a weak D match, TRBD1 (5 bases). The germline V and J ends were trimmed by 1 base and 0 bases, with 11 bases remaining between them. CDR1 DFQATT and CDR2 SNEGSKA come from the germline V gene (reference sequence). The CDR3 runs to 15 residues. The CDR3 sequence is CSARGGGHSTDTQYF. CDR3 sequence (DNA): TGCAGTGCTAGAGGCGGCGGACATAGCACAGATACGCAGTATTTT.

This clonotype was recorded many times. This rearrangement joins TRBV28 to TRBJ1-2, with D possibly matching TRBD1 (5 bases). This CDR3 contains 15 residues. CDR1 is MDHEN, CDR2 SYDVKM, per germline. Trimming took 6 bases from V and 8 from J, leaving 22 bases between them. As DNA, the CDR3 is TGTGCCAGCAGCGCCTTGGGGGTCCGGAGGGGAGGCTACACCTTC. As protein: CASSALGVRRGGYTF.

This clonotype was recorded a few times. The V gene is TRBV25-1, the J gene TRBJ1-1; no clear D. The CDR3 length is 16 residues. CDR1 is MGHDK and CDR2 is SYGVNS in the germline V gene. The V and J ends lost 1 base and 0 bases respectively, with 12 bases between them. CDR3 sequence: CASSEFPKGMNTEAFF. CDR3 bases: TGTGCCAGCAGTGAATTCCCGAAAGGGATGAACACTGAAGCTTTCTTT.

The genes are TRBV6-2 or TRBV6-3 and TRBJ1-1; D gene ambiguous. Per the germline V gene, CDR1 is MNHEY and CDR2 is SVGEGT. The CDR3 runs 13 residues. Trimming took 8 bases from V and 0 from J, leaving 10 bases between them. Here the CDR3 DNA reads TGTGCCAGCGGCTTGGGAATGAACACTGAAGCTTTCTTT. Translated, it gives CASGLGMNTEAFF.

The sample holds many counts of this clonotype. V usage is TRBV7-6 and J usage is TRBJ2-7; D may be TRBD1 (5 bases). The CDR3 extends over 14 amino acids. CDR1 is SGHVS and CDR2 is FNYEAQ in the germline V gene. With 1 base removed from V and 4 bases from J, the gap between germline ends came to 11 bases. Here the CDR3 DNA reads TGTGCCAGCAGCTTAGGGACAAACTCTTACGAGCAGTACTTC. Protein sequence: CASSLGTNSYEQYF.

This clonotype came up a few times. CDR3 DNA sequence: TGTGCCAGCAGCTTAACGCTGACATATACAAACGAGCAGTACTTC. Amino acids: CASSLTLTYTNEQYF. The rearrangement links TRBV7-8 to TRBJ2-7; D not resolved. The CDR3 has 15 amino acids. Trimming left V 2 bases short and J 5 bases short, with 16 bases between. Looked up from germline, CDR1 is SGHVS and CDR2 is FQNEAQ. Variable domain in full (rest from reference TRBV7-8 and TRBJ2-7): GAGVSQSPRYKVAKRGQDVALRCDPISGHVSLFWYQQALGQGPEFLTYFQNEAQLDKSGLPSDRFFAERPEGSVSTLKIQRTQQEDSAVYLCASSLTLTYTNEQYFGPGTRLTVT.

This clonotype showed up many times. This chain links TRBV7-8 with TRBJ2-7; D ambiguous. V dropped 0 bases and J dropped 2 bases, with 20 bases sitting between them. CDR3 size: 18 residues. Looked up from germline, CDR1 is SGHVS and CDR2 is FQNEAQ. CDR3 region: CASSLALWAKLGAYEQYF. The CDR3 coding sequence is TGTGCCAGCAGCTTAGCGCTTTGGGCGAAACTTGGGGCCTACGAGCAGTACTTC.

Notes on this clonotype: This CDR3 fails to terminate in the conserved phenylalanine or tryptophan, so it likely reflects a read error. This rearrangement joins TRBV18 to TRBJ2-1, with a tentative D call TRBD1 (6 bases). This CDR3 has 15 residues. V lost 3 bases to trimming and J lost 0 bases, with 9 bases between them. The germline CDR1 and CDR2 sequences are KGHSH and LQKENI. The CDR3, as DNA: TGTGCCAGCTCACCGACAGGTAGCTCCTACAATGAGCAGTTCTCC. Its protein is CASSPTGSSYNEQFS.

There are a few counts of this clonotype. The chain joins TRBV9 to TRBJ1-1, with TRBD1 identical over 9 bases. V lost 2 bases and J lost 0; bases outside the gene matches: 5. Germline CDR1 is SGDLS and CDR2 is YYNGEE. The CDR3 loop spans 16 amino acids. The CDR3 DNA reads as TGTGCCAGCAGCGTGGACAGGGGAGGTATGAACACTGAAGCTTTCTTT. Its translation: CASSVDRGGMNTEAFF.

This clonotype was counted only a few times. The chain couples TRBV5-5 to TRBJ2-1; D possibly corresponds to TRBD2 (5 bases). Trimming removed 5 bases at V and 1 base at J, with 19 bases between. The CDR3 runs 17 residues. Germline-derived CDR1 and CDR2 are SGHKS and YYEKEE (reference sequence). The CDR3 is CASSRLPGLGSYNEQFF. The CDR3 nucleotides read TGTGCCAGCAGTCGTTTACCCGGACTGGGATCCTACAATGAGCAGTTCTTC.

This clonotype was seen repeatedly, ten times or more. V and J are TRBV29-1 and TRBJ2-7, with 7 bases matching TRBD2. The CDR3 runs 13 residues. The germline V gene has CDR1 SQVTM and CDR2 ANQGSEA. V was pared by 1 base and J by 3 bases, with 3 bases of the junction left unmatched. CDR3 in DNA: TGCAGCGTTGAAGGGGAGGGAAACTACGAGCAGTACTTC. Protein: CSVEGEGNYEQYF.

The chain links TRBV20-1 to TRBJ2-5; TRBD1 agrees at 7 bases. Germline values: CDR1 DFQATT, CDR2 SNEGSKA (reference sequence). The CDR3 length is 14 residues. The J segment lost 1 base and the V segment lost 5 bases, leaving 7 bases of the junction unmatched. The CDR3, as DNA: TGCAGTGCTCGGAAGGGACAGCGCCAAGAGACCCAGTACTTC. This encodes CSARKGQRQETQYF.

The J gene is TRBJ2-3, the V gene TRBV9, with 8 bases that match TRBD2. The length of the CDR3 is 15 residues. J was trimmed by 4 bases and V by 3 bases; bases with no gene match: 7. The germline V gene has CDR1 SGDLS and CDR2 YYNGEE. The CDR3 is CASSAIAGKADTQYF. In DNA form, the CDR3 reads TGTGCCAGCAGCGCTATAGCGGGAAAGGCAGATACGCAGTATTTT.

This chain uses TRBV9 with TRBJ2-1, with 8 nucleotides matching TRBD2. Germline V gives CDR1 SGDLS, CDR2 YYNGEE. The CDR3 spans 21 residues. V shed 1 base, J shed 0 bases, and the junction held 18 bases outside the gene matches. For the CDR3, the DNA is TGTGCCAGCAGCGTATTAGGTCGGCTAGCGGGCGGAGATGGCTCCTACAATGAGCAGTTCTTC. Its protein product is CASSVLGRLAGGDGSYNEQFF.

The chain carries TRBV2 and TRBJ2-5, with unresolved D. The germline V gene has CDR1 SNHLY and CDR2 FYNNEI. This CDR3 is 13 amino acids long. Deletions cut 7 bases from V and 4 bases from J, with 13 bases between. The CDR3 loop reads CASTRGGRETQYF. In DNA form, the CDR3 reads TGTGCCAGCACTCGAGGCGGCCGAGAGACCCAGTACTTC.

V usage is TRBV4-1 and J usage is TRBJ2-1; 14 nucleotides agree with TRBD2. CDR1 is MGHRA and CDR2 is YSYEKL in the germline V gene. V shed 0 bases and J 4 bases; nucleotides not matched to a gene: 14. The CDR3 is 21 residues long. The CDR3 region is CASSQDRGTSGRIARYNEQFF. DNA for the CDR3: TGCGCCAGCAGCCAAGATCGGGGGACTAGCGGGAGAATAGCTCGGTACAATGAGCAGTTCTTC.